This passage covers 13 T cell receptor beta chains from one sample sequenced in a study of cytomegalovirus exposure and HLA in healthy donors. The PCR made use of 60 Vbeta and 13 Jbeta primers. TCRdb's copy holds only in-frame clones and misses some; the assay was immunoSEQ multiplex PCR. The sample lists more than 85,000 clones, approximately 76% occurring once. The material sequenced was PBMCs. These receptors were taken from a man younger than 45 in good health and CMV-seropositive.

The chain is built from TRBV27 and TRBJ2-2, with no clear D. Trimming left V 5 bases short and J 7 bases short, with 14 bases between. The CDR3 sequence is 14 residues long. Per the germline V gene, CDR1 is MNHEY and CDR2 is SMNVEV (reference sequence). The CDR3 sequence: CASSPPLRSGELFF. The CDR3, as DNA: TGTGCCAGCAGTCCCCCCCTCCGTAGCGGGGAGCTGTTTTTT.

This clone was observed a handful of times. The chain combines TRBV5-1 with TRBJ2-1, with 9 bases that match TRBD1. CDR3 size: 15 residues. V gave up 0 bases and J gave up 9 bases; unmatched junction bases: 7. The germline V gene encodes CDR1 SGHRS and CDR2 YFSETQ. The CDR3 nucleotides are TGCGCCAGCAGCTTGGACGGGACAGGGCAGGGTGAGCAGTTCTTC. Protein sequence: CASSLDGTGQGEQFF.

V is TRBV5-1 and J is TRBJ2-7; 8 bases align to TRBD1. This CDR3 has 14 residues. V lost 7 bases, J lost 0 bases, and 6 bases stayed unmatched. Germline V gives CDR1 SGHRS, CDR2 YFSETQ. In DNA form, the CDR3 reads TGCGCCAGCGGGACAGGACCAAGCTCCTACGAGCAGTACTTC. Residues: CASGTGPSSYEQYF. Drawing the rest from reference TRBV5-1 and TRBJ2-7, the complete variable domain is KAGVTQTPRYLIKTRGQQVTLSCSPISGHRSVSWYQQTPGQGLQFLFEYFSETQRNKGNFPGRFSGRQFSNSRSEMNVSTLELGDSALYLCASGTGPSSYEQYFGPGTRLTVT.

In its sample, this clone was seen a few times. The V gene is TRBV6-5, the J gene TRBJ1-2; TRBD1 agrees at 10 bases. The germline gives CDR1 MNHEY, CDR2 SVGAGI. Germline trimming cut 5 bases from V and 7 bases from J; bases unmatched to any gene: 7. CDR3 size: 14 residues. The CDR3 region has the DNA TGTGCCAGCAGTGAGACAGGGGGCGTCGGTGGCTACACCTTC. Protein: CASSETGGVGGYTF.

This clone was seen more than once but under ten times. V is TRBV5-6 and J is TRBJ1-4, with 7 positions matching TRBD1. In germline, CDR1 is SGHDT, CDR2 YYEEEE. V dropped 3 bases and J dropped 7; count of bases not matched to a gene: 9. The CDR3 length is 15 residues. The CDR3 DNA is TGTGCCAGCAGCTGGGGACAGAAAAGAAGTGAAAAACTGTTTTTT. Translated, it gives CASSWGQKRSEKLFF.

V usage is TRBV19 and J usage is TRBJ1-2; no clear D gene. CDR1 and CDR2 (germline): LNHDA, SQIVND (reference sequence). Deletions cut 7 bases from V and 1 base from J, with 13 bases between. The length of the CDR3 is 14 residues. The chain's CDR3 is CASNTLGLNYGYTF. The DNA of the CDR3 is TGTGCCAGTAACACCCTGGGCCTTAACTATGGCTACACCTTC.

The chain has TRBV30 and TRBJ1-2; no clear D. In germline, CDR1 is GTSNPN, CDR2 SVGIG (reference sequence). CDR3 length: 11 residues. V was pared by 3 bases and J by 8 bases, with 10 bases between. The CDR3 DNA sequence: TGTGCCTGGAGCCGACAAGCCGGCTACACCTTC. The encoded protein is CAWSRQAGYTF.

The V and J genes are TRBV2 and TRBJ1-4; 7 bases agree with TRBD1. Germline trimming cut 6 bases from V and 9 bases from J; bases unmatched to any gene: 22. The CDR3 runs 18 residues. Germline CDR1 reads SNHLY; CDR2 reads FYNNEI. The CDR3 DNA reads TGTGCCAGCAGCCGACAGGGAGCGTTGGGGACCGTTTATCAAAAACTGTTTTTT. Translated, it gives CASSRQGALGTVYQKLFF.

CDR3 amino acids: CASSSGGTSYEQYF. DNA of the CDR3: TGTGCCAGCAGCTCCGGGGGGACCTCCTACGAGCAGTACTTC. The chain combines TRBV7-2 with TRBJ2-7; 7 bases are a match to TRBD2. J gave up 0 bases and V 4 bases, and 3 bases lay outside the gene matches. Germline-derived CDR1 and CDR2 are SGHTA and FQGNSA. The CDR3 spans 14 residues. Full variable domain (outside the CDR3, taken from reference TRBV7-2 and TRBJ2-7): GAGVSQSPSNKVTEKGKDVELRCDPISGHTALYWYRQSLGQGLEFLIYFQGNSAPDKSGLPSDRFSAERTGGSVSTLTIQRTQQEDSAVYLCASSSGGTSYEQYFGPGTRLTVT.

The chain recombines TRBV4-1 with TRBJ1-5, with a weak D call TRBD1 (5 bases). V shed 8 bases and J shed 1 base, with 12 bases lying between them. The length of the CDR3 is 14 residues. The V gene's germline CDR1 is MGHRA and CDR2 YSYEKL. CDR3 loop: CASQDTLSNQPQHF. In DNA, the CDR3 is TGCGCCAGCCAGGACACACTAAGCAATCAGCCCCAGCATTTT.

The V call is TRBV6-5, the J call TRBJ2-7; 8 nucleotides agree with TRBD1. The germline CDR1 and CDR2 sequences are MNHEY and SVGAGI. Trimming cost V 2 bases and J 5 bases; bases outside gene matches: 8. There are 15 residues in the CDR3. The CDR3 DNA is TGTGCCAGCAGTTACGCTTGGACAGGGCTCCACGAGCAGTACTTC. Its translation: CASSYAWTGLHEQYF.

V and J are TRBV9 and TRBJ1-1; 7 nucleotides line up with TRBD1. V was pared by 0 bases and J by 4 bases, with 6 bases of the junction left unmatched. CDR1 SGDLS and CDR2 YYNGEE come from the germline V gene. The CDR3 runs to 15 residues. The CDR3 region is CASSVGAGGSTEAFF. The DNA for the CDR3 is TGTGCCAGCAGCGTAGGCGCAGGGGGGAGCACTGAAGCTTTCTTT.

This clone was detected once. In DNA form, the CDR3 reads TGTGCCAGCAGCTTACTTCGACAGGGACTGAGCACAGATACGCAGTATTTT. It is translated as CASSLLRQGLSTDTQYF. The chain recombines TRBV5-6 with TRBJ2-3, with TRBD1 as a possible D gene (7 bases). V lost 2 bases to trimming and J lost 0 bases, with 16 bases between them. This CDR3 spans 17 amino acids. Germline V gene lookup returns CDR1 SGHDT and CDR2 YYEEEE. Complete variable domain (other parts from reference TRBV5-6 and TRBJ2-3): DAGVTQSPTHLIKTRGQQVTLRCSPKSGHDTVSWYQQALGQGPQFIFQYYEEEERQRGNFPDRFSGHQFPNYSSELNVNALLLGDSALYLCASSLLRQGLSTDTQYFGPGTRLTVL.